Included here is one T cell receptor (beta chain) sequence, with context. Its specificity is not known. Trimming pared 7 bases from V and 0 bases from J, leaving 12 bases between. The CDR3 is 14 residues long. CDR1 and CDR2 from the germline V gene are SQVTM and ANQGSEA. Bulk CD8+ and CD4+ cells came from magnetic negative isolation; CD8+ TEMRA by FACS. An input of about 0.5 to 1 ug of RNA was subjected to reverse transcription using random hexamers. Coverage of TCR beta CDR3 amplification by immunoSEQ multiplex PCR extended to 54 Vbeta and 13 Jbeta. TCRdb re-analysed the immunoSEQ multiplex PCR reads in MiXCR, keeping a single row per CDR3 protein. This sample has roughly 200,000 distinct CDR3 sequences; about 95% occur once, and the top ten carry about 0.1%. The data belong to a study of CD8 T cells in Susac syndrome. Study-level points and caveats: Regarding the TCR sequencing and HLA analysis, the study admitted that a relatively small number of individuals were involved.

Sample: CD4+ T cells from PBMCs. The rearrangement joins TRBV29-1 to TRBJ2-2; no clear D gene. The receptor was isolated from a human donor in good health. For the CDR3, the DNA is TGCAGCGCCCTAAACCAAGCGAACACCGGGGAGCTGTTTTTT. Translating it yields CSALNQANTGELFF.